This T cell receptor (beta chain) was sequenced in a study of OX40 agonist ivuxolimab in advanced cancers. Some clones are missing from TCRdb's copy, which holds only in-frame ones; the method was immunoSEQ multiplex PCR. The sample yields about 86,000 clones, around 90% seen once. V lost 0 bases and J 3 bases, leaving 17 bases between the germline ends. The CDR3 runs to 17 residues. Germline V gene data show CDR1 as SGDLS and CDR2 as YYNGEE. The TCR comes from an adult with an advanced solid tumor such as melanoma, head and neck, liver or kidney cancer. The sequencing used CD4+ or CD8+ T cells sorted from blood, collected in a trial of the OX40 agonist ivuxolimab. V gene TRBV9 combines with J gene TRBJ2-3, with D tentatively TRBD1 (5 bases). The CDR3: CASSVVGWGWATDTQYF. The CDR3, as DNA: TGTGCCAGCAGCGTAGTGGGGTGGGGCTGGGCTACAGATACGCAGTATTTT.